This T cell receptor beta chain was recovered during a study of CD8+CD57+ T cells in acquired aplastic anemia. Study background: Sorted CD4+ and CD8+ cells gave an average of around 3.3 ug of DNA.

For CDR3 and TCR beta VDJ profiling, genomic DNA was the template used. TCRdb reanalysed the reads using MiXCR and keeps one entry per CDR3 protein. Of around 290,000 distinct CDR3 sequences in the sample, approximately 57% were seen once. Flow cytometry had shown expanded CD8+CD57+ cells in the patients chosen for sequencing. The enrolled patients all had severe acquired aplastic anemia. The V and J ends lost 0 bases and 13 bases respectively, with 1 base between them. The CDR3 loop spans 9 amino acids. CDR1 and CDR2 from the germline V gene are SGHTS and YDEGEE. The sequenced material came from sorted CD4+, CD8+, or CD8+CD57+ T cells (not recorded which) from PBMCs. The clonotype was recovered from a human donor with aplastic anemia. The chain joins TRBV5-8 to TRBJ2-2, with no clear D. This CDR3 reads CASSLGLFF. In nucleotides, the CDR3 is TGTGCCAGCAGCTTGGGGCTGTTTTTT. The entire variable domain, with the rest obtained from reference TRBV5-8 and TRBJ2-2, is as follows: EAGVTQSPTHLIKTRGQQATLRCSPISGHTSVYWYQQALGLGLQFLLWYDEGEERNRGNFPPRFSGRQFPNYSSELNVNALELEDSALYLCASSLGLFFGEGSRLTVL.